This T cell receptor (beta chain) was recovered during a study of T cells in women clearing cervical HPV infection. Overall study context: Case blood was drawn when the lesion was first found; control blood after infection became undetectable. With HLA typing for only a few women, HLA confounding remains possible.

Notes on the study in general: CIN3+ cases had significantly higher TCR richness than controls; evenness did not differ.

TCRdb keeps only in-frame clones here, not all; method: immunoSEQ multiplex PCR. The specimen's table records roughly 42,000 clones. Concerning this clone itself: Its matching antigen is unknown. Coverage ceases 3 residues before the CDR3 finishes, and the germline J gene fills in the end.

Per germline, CDR1 SGHTS and CDR2 YDEGEE. This CDR3 comprises 15 residues. The ends lost 0 bases at V and 5 bases at J; junction bases unmatched: 6. The J gene is TRBJ2-5, the V gene TRBV5-8, with 8 positions matching TRBD2. Source material: blood buffy coat. The TCR originated in a woman between 18 and 70 years old with a cervical HPV16 infection that either progressed to CIN3+ or cleared (not recorded which). This chain's CDR3 is CASSLAVAGPETQYF. The sequenced part of the CDR3 DNA is TGTGCCAGCAGCTTGGCGGTAGCGGGACCTGAGACC.